This record looks at one T cell receptor beta chain sequence and its context. The antigen is undetermined. The sample comes from a study of monozygotic twins with inflammatory bowel disease. Template-switch reactions added UMIs with a 6-nucleotide sample barcode. Nested PCRs (roughly 16 and 10 cycles, two total) were applied to TCRalpha and TCRbeta cDNA. With the 5' RACE reads reprocessed, TCRdb shows one record per CDR3 protein and no DNA. Its clone listing holds 200,000 to 250,000 distinct CDR3 sequences. General study findings and limits: In these data, no single strong IBD-associated signal or clonotype received support. Twins with IBD had fewer clonotypes in common with others than healthy twins, particularly during disease activity.

The CDR3 sequence is 17 residues long. Germline lookup yields CDR1 MNHEY and CDR2 SVGAGI. The source of this sequence is a human donor with ulcerative colitis or Crohn's disease, or a healthy co-twin of an affected twin (not recorded which). The sequencing input was blood. V gene TRBV6-5 combines with J gene TRBJ1-1; TCRdb's D call, TRBD1, is unchecked because there is no DNA. The CDR3 sequence: CASSYTQYRDSLSEAFF.